These 19 T cell receptor beta chains originate from one sample sequenced in a study of T cells after yellow fever vaccination. TCRdb re-analysed the 5' RACE reads in MiXCR, keeping a single row per CDR3 protein. Among just under 600,000 distinct CDR3 sequences listed, about 13% were seen once. Sequences were derived from PBMCs, sampled on the day of the yellow fever booster vaccination. The receptors shown here come from a man aged 25-40 years who received the YFV17D yellow fever vaccine.

This clonotype was observed a handful of times. The CDR3 region is CASGGQSSGANVLTF. CDR3 sequence (DNA): TGCGCCAGCGGGGGACAGTCCTCTGGGGCCAACGTCCTGACTTTC. This chain uses TRBV5-1 with TRBJ2-6; TRBD1 matches at 7 bases. The CDR3 is 15 amino acids. Germline lookup yields CDR1 SGHRS and CDR2 YFSETQ. The trim removed 7 bases at V and 0 bases at J, leaving 4 bases unmatched.

This clonotype was observed a handful of times. J is TRBJ2-5 and V is TRBV4-2; the match to TRBD2 covers 10 bases. The V gene end was trimmed by 0 bases and the J gene end by 7 bases; junction bases not matched to a gene: 11. This CDR3 is built from 17 residues. From germline, CDR1 is LGHNA and CDR2 YNFKEQ. The CDR3 is CASSQDKREGRKGTQYF. CDR3 nucleotides: TGTGCCAGCAGCCAAGATAAGCGGGAGGGCCGAAAGGGGACCCAGTACTTC.

This clonotype showed up just a few times. The chain's CDR3 is CASSPPVGTLSQYF. In DNA form, the CDR3 reads TGTGCCAGCTCACCACCTGTCGGGACCCTTTCCCAGTACTTC. The chain links TRBV18 to TRBJ2-5, with D possibly being TRBD1 or TRBD2 (5 bases each). The CDR3 covers 14 residues. Germline V gene lookup returns CDR1 KGHSH and CDR2 LQKENI. The V end was cut by 0 bases, the J end by 9 bases, with 14 bases between.

The chain carries TRBV15 and TRBJ2-3; the D call may be TRBD1 or TRBD2 (5 bases each). The CDR3 loop spans 13 amino acids. V was trimmed by 7 bases and J by 3 bases, leaving 11 bases between them. In germline, CDR1 is LNHNV, CDR2 YYDKDF (reference sequence). In DNA, the CDR3 is TGTGCCACCACCGATGGGGGAACAGATACGCAGTATTTT. Protein: CATTDGGTDTQYF.

This clonotype was counted between two and nine times. The chain employs TRBV14 and TRBJ2-1, with a possible D match to TRBD2 (6 bases). In germline, CDR1 is SGHDN, CDR2 FVKESK. Trimming removed 1 base at V and 8 bases at J, with 18 bases between. CDR3 length: 16 amino acids. As DNA, the CDR3 is TGTGCCAGCAGCCAAGCCCCGCGGGATGTCCGGCATGAGCAGTTCTTC. Protein sequence: CASSQAPRDVRHEQFF.

CDR3 nucleotides: TGCAGCGTTGACCTTCGGACAGACACCAGCACAGATACGCAGTATTTT. It is translated as CSVDLRTDTSTDTQYF. The chain joins TRBV29-1 to TRBJ2-3; the D gene is possibly TRBD1 (6 bases). Germline V gene data show CDR1 as SQVTM and CDR2 as ANQGSEA. The CDR3 spans 16 residues. Trimming removed 3 bases from V and 0 bases from J, with 16 bases in between.

This chain joins TRBV19 and TRBJ2-3, with D maybe TRBD1 (5 bases). From germline, CDR1 is LNHDA and CDR2 SQIVND (reference sequence). The CDR3 extends over 15 amino acids. Trimming pared 5 bases from V and 3 bases from J, leaving 15 bases between. This chain's CDR3 is CASSPQGTRTDTQYF. The CDR3 DNA sequence: TGTGCCAGTAGTCCTCAGGGAACGAGAACAGATACGCAGTATTTT.

This clonotype was counted between two and nine times. V and J are TRBV29-1 and TRBJ2-4; 8 bases agree with TRBD1. The CDR3 length is 12 residues. V lost 5 bases, J lost 6 bases, and 3 bases stayed unmatched. The germline gives CDR1 SQVTM, CDR2 ANQGSEA. The CDR3, as DNA: TGCAGCGTTATACAGGGGGGAAACATTCAGTACTTC. It encodes CSVIQGGNIQYF.

The chain has TRBV19 and TRBJ1-2; D not resolved. CDR1 and CDR2 from the germline V gene are LNHDA and SQIVND (reference sequence). The CDR3 is 8 residues long. The CDR3 reads CRPYGYTF. The CDR3, as DNA: TGTCGCCCCTATGGCTACACCTTC.

This clonotype was observed a handful of times. The genes are TRBV5-1 and TRBJ2-7; 8 bases are a match to TRBD1. The CDR3 has 15 amino acids. Germline CDR1 and CDR2: SGHRS and YFSETQ. The ends lost 4 bases at V and 5 bases at J; junction bases unmatched: 11. CDR3 nucleotide sequence: TGCGCCAGCAGCACCCAGACAGGGGTCGGAAACGAGCAGTACTTC. This sequence encodes CASSTQTGVGNEQYF.

V is TRBV5-4 and J is TRBJ2-5; 7 nucleotides line up with TRBD2. Per germline, CDR1 SGHNT and CDR2 YYREEE (reference sequence). The CDR3 length is 21 residues. J lost 5 bases, V lost 0 bases, and 25 bases had no gene match. CDR3 sequence (DNA): TGTGCCAGCAGCTTGGTAAGGGGCACTAGCGACGGTTGGAGGGAAGGTGAGACCCAGTACTTC. Amino acids: CASSLVRGTSDGWREGETQYF. Filled out from reference TRBV5-4 and TRBJ2-5, the complete variable domain reads ETGVTQSPTHLIKTRGQQVTLRCSSQSGHNTVSWYQQALGQGPQFIFQYYREEENGRGNFPPRFSGLQFPNYSSELNVNALELDDSALYLCASSLVRGTSDGWREGETQYFGPGTRLLVL.

The V and J genes are TRBV7-2 and TRBJ2-1; perhaps TRBD1 as D (6 bases). This CDR3 contains 15 residues. The V gene's germline CDR1 is SGHTA and CDR2 FQGNSA. V was trimmed by 5 bases and J by 4 bases, leaving 15 bases between them. The chain's CDR3 is CASSVGLQGYNEQFF. CDR3 in DNA: TGTGCCAGCAGCGTAGGGCTACAGGGTTACAATGAGCAGTTCTTC. Full variable domain (outside the CDR3, taken from reference TRBV7-2 and TRBJ2-1): GAGVSQSPSNKVTEKGKDVELRCDPISGHTALYWYRQSLGQGLEFLIYFQGNSAPDKSGLPSDRFSAERTGGSVSTLTIQRTQQEDSAVYLCASSVGLQGYNEQFFGPGTRLTVL.

This chain joins TRBV6-2 or TRBV6-3 and TRBJ2-7; D is perhaps TRBD1 (6 bases). The CDR3 has 13 amino acids. Trimming cost V 5 bases and J 4 bases, with 12 bases left between them. Germline values: CDR1 MNHEY, CDR2 SVGEGT. This CDR3 reads CASSTTGIYEQYF. Here the CDR3 DNA reads TGTGCCAGCAGTACCACAGGGATATACGAGCAGTACTTC.

J is TRBJ2-1 and V is TRBV7-8; 11 nucleotides align to TRBD1. The V gene end was trimmed by 5 bases and the J gene end by 8 bases; junction bases not matched to a gene: 8. The CDR3 covers 15 residues. CDR1 and CDR2 (germline): SGHVS, FQNEAQ. The chain's CDR3 is CASSQDRGQWDEQFF. CDR3 sequence (DNA): TGTGCCAGCAGCCAGGACAGGGGGCAGTGGGATGAGCAGTTCTTC.

This clonotype was seen a handful of times. The gene calls are TRBV5-8 and TRBJ2-2; 7 nucleotides match TRBD1. V shed 1 base, J shed 6 bases, and the junction held 6 bases outside the gene matches. Germline V gene lookup returns CDR1 SGHTS and CDR2 YDEGEE. The CDR3 consists of 15 residues. CDR3 amino acids: CASSLYVGGAGELFF. In nucleotides, the CDR3 is TGTGCCAGCAGCTTGTACGTAGGGGGCGCCGGGGAGCTGTTTTTT.

The chain uses TRBV7-7 and TRBJ2-3, with no clear D. The CDR3 contains 13 residues. The V gene lost 4 bases and the J gene lost 4 bases, with 9 bases spanning the gap. CDR1 and CDR2 from the germline V gene are SSHAT and FNYEAQ (reference sequence). The CDR3, as DNA: TGTGCCAGCAGCTCTTCGTTCTCAGATACGCAGTATTTT. Translation gives CASSSSFSDTQYF.

There are a few counts of this clonotype. The chain employs TRBV5-1 and TRBJ2-7, with D hard to call. The germline V gene encodes CDR1 SGHRS and CDR2 YFSETQ. The germline V and J ends were trimmed by 0 bases and 0 bases, with 4 bases remaining between them. The CDR3 is made up of 13 amino acids. Here the CDR3 reads CASSLENSYEQYF. In nucleotides, the CDR3 is TGCGCCAGCAGCTTGGAGAACTCCTACGAGCAGTACTTC.

The V call is TRBV20-1, the J call TRBJ2-1; TRBD2 aligns across 9 bases. Germline V lookup: CDR1 DFQATT, CDR2 SNEGSKA (reference sequence). J was trimmed by 4 bases and V by 5 bases; bases with no gene match: 12. This CDR3 is 16 amino acids long. The CDR3 region is CSAELIGREGYNEQFF. The CDR3 DNA sequence: TGCAGTGCTGAATTAATAGGGCGGGAGGGATACAATGAGCAGTTCTTC.

The sample holds a few counts of this clonotype. Here the CDR3 reads CSASIGGWYTEAFF. In DNA form, the CDR3 reads TGCAGTGCTAGTATAGGAGGGTGGTACACTGAAGCTTTCTTT. The V gene is TRBV20-1, the J gene TRBJ1-1, with D hard to call. V lost 3 bases and J lost 3, with 14 bases in between. CDR3 length: 14 residues. Germline V gene lookup returns CDR1 DFQATT and CDR2 SNEGSKA (reference sequence).